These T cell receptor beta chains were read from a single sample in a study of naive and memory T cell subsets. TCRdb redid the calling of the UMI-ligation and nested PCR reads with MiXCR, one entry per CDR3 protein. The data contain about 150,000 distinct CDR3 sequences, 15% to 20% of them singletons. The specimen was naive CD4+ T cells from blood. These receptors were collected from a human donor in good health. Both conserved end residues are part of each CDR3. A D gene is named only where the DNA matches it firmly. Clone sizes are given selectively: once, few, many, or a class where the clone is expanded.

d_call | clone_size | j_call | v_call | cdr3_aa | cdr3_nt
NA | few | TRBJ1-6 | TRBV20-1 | CSAPLEGGNSPLHF | TGCAGTGCTCCCTTGGAGGGAGGGAATTCACCCCTCCACTTT
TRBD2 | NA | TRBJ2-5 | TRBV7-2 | CASSLSGRQETQYF | TGTGCCAGCAGCCTTAGCGGGAGACAAGAGACCCAGTACTTC
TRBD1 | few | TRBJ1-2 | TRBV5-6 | CASSSQALGTGGSYGYTF | TGTGCCAGCAGCTCTCAGGCGTTAGGGACAGGGGGTAGTTATGGCTACACCTTC
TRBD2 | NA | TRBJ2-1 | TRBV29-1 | CSGGPGLADNEQFF | TGCAGCGGCGGACCGGGACTAGCGGACAATGAGCAGTTCTTC
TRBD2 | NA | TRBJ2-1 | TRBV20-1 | CSARVRLAQSYNEQFF | TGCAGTGCTAGGGTTAGACTAGCCCAATCGTACAATGAGCAGTTCTTC
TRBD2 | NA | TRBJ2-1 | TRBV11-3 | CASSMTSGSGNEQFF | TGTGCCAGCAGCATGACTAGCGGGAGCGGAAATGAGCAGTTCTTC
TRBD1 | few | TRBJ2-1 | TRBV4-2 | CASSQEGTGNEQFF | TGTGCCAGCAGCCAAGAAGGGACAGGGAATGAGCAGTTCTTC
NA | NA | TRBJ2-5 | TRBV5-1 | CASSLAYQQETQYF | TGCGCCAGCAGCTTAGCCTATCAGCAAGAGACCCAGTACTTC
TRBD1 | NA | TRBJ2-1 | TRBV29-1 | CSVVGQGNEQFF | TGCAGCGTTGTCGGACAGGGGAATGAGCAGTTCTTC
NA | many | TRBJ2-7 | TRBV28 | CASSSPGSWHEQYF | TGTGCCAGCAGTTCACCAGGGTCATGGCACGAGCAGTACTTC
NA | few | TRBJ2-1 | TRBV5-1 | CASSTLAGPYNEQFF | TGCGCCAGCAGCACCCTTGCGGGACCGTACAATGAGCAGTTCTTC
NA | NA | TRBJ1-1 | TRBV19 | CASSLRAQNTEAFF | TGTGCCAGTAGTCTCCGGGCCCAGAACACTGAAGCTTTCTTT
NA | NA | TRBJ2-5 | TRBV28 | CASSPPGPLGETQYF | TGTGCCAGCAGCCCACCGGGACCCCTGGGGGAGACCCAGTACTTC
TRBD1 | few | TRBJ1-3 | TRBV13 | CASSRDRAAGNTIYF | TGTGCCAGCAGCCGGGACAGGGCGGCTGGAAACACCATATATTTT